This T cell receptor beta chain appears in the sequencing data of a study of cytomegalovirus exposure and HLA in healthy donors. Study results and caveats: Previous analysis showed most TCR beta V segments were productive about 87% or about 30% of the time.

Primers: 60 Vbeta forward and 13 Jbeta reverse. Measured with immunoSEQ multiplex PCR; TCRdb has only the in-frame clones, and not every one. The table shows some 130,000 clones, with around 77% occurring only once. Regarding donors, all were healthy bone marrow donors. Investigators did not record CMV serostatus for this donor. A remark on this clone: Its antigen is not known.

There are 14 residues in the CDR3. The germline V gene encodes CDR1 MNHEY and CDR2 SMNVEV (reference sequence). V shed 2 bases and J shed 13 bases, with 18 bases lying between them. The specimen sequenced was PBMCs. This chain joins TRBV27 and TRBJ2-1; TRBD1 is a possible D gene (5 bases). This receptor was obtained from a man aged 25-40 years in good health. The chain's CDR3 is CASSLRGYSSSQFF. CDR3 nucleotides: TGTGCCAGCAGTTTAAGGGGTTATTCGAGCTCTCAGTTCTTC.